This TCR beta chain was captured by sequencing in a study of blood T cell repertoires in COVID-19. This CDR3 has 16 residues. In germline, CDR1 is PRHDT, CDR2 FYEKMQ (reference sequence). V was clipped by 5 bases and J by 5 bases; unmatched bases: 7. Repertoires were generated with immunoSEQ multiplex PCR, while TCRdb's copy carries only in-frame clones and drops some. The sample shows 250,000 to 350,000 clones, 87% of them seen only once. Sequencing was performed on peripheral blood. The rearrangement links TRBV13 to TRBJ2-5, with 14 bases that match TRBD2. The source of this sequence is a woman between 50 and 59 years old who had recovered from COVID-19. The CDR3 sequence: CASSLRTSGGWETQYF. CDR3 nucleotides: TGTGCCAGCAGCCTCCGGACTAGCGGGGGGTGGGAGACCCAGTACTTC.